This paragraph covers one TCR beta chain sequence. These data come from a study of blood T cell repertoires in COVID-19. Sequenced by immunoSEQ multiplex PCR; TCRdb stores in-frame clones only, minus some. Here the sample spans about 180,000 clones, around 83% being singletons. Germline values: CDR1 SGHAT, CDR2 FQDESV (reference sequence). CDR3 size: 15 residues. With 8 bases clipped from V and 8 bases from J, the junction kept 14 bases outside the gene matches. The gene calls are TRBV11-1 and TRBJ2-1; TRBD2 matches at 8 bases. The sequence came from a human donor in a cohort sampled during active COVID-19. The specimen was peripheral blood. The CDR3 region is CASAFGGGSMYEQFF. The CDR3 nucleotides are TGTGCCAGCGCCTTCGGGGGGGGGAGTATGTATGAGCAGTTCTTC. Complete variable domain (other parts from reference TRBV11-1 and TRBJ2-1): EAEVAQSPRYKITEKSQAVAFWCDPISGHATLYWYRQILGQGPELLVQFQDESVVDDSQLPKDRFSAERLKGVDSTLKIQPAELGDSAMYLCASAFGGGSMYEQFFGPGTRLTVL.